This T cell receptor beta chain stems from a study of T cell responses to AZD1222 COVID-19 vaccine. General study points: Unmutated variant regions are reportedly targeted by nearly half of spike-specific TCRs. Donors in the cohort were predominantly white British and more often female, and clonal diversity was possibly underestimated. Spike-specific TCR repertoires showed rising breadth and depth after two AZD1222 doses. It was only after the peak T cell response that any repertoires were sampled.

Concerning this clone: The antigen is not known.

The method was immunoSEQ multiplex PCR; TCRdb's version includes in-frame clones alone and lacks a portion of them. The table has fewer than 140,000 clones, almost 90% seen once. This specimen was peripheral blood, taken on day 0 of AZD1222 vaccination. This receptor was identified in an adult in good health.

CDR3 in amino acids: CASDGLWGAYGYTF. CDR3 nucleotides: TGTGCCAGCGACGGACTATGGGGGGCGTACGGCTACACCTTC. The chain uses TRBV28 and TRBJ1-2, with D possibly matching TRBD1 (6 bases). CDR3 length: 14 amino acids. CDR1 and CDR2 (germline): MDHEN, SYDVKM. Between the trimmed V and J ends, which lost 8 bases and 8 bases, there was a span of 21 bases.